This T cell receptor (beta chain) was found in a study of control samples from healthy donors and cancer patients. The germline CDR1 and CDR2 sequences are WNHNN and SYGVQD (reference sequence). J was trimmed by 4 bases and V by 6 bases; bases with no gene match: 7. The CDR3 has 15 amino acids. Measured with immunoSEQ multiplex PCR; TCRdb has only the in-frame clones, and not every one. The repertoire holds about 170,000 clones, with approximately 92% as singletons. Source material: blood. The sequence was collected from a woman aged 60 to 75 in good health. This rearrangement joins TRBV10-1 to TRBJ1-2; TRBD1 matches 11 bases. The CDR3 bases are TGCGCCAGCAGGAAACCTGGACAGGGGGCCTATGGCTACACCTTC. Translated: CASRKPGQGAYGYTF.